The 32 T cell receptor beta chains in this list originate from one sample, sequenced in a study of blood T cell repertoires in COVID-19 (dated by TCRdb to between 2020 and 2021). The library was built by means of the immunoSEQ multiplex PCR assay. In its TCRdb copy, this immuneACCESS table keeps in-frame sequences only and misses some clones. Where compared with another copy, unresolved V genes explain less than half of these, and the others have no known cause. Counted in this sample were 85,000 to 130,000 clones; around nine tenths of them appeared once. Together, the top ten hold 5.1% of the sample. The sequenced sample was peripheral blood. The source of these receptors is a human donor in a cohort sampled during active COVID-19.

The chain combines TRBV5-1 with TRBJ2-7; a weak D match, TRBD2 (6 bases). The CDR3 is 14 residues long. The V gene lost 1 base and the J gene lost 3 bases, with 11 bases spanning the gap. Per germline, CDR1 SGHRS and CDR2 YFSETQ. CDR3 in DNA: TGCGCCAGCAGCTTGCGTGGGCGGGACTACGAGCAGTACTTC. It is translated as CASSLRGRDYEQYF. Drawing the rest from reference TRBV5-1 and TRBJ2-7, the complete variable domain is KAGVTQTPRYLIKTRGQQVTLSCSPISGHRSVSWYQQTPGQGLQFLFEYFSETQRNKGNFPGRFSGRQFSNSRSEMNVSTLELGDSALYLCASSLRGRDYEQYFGPGTRLTVT.

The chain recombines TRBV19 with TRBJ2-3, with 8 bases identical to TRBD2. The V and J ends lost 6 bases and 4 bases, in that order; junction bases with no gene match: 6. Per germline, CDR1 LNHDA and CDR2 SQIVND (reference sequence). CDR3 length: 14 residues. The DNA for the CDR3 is TGTGCCAGTAGAACTCTAGCGGGTGCAGATACGCAGTATTTT. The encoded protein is CASRTLAGADTQYF. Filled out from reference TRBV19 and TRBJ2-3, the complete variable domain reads DGGITQSPKYLFRKEGQNVTLSCEQNLNHDAMYWYRQDPGQGLRLIYYSQIVNDFQKGDIAEGYSVSREKKESFPLTVTSAQKNPTAFYLCASRTLAGADTQYFGPGTRLTVL.

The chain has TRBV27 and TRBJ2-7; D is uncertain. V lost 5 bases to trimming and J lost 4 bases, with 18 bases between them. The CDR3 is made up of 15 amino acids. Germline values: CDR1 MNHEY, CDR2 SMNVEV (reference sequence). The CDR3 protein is CASSRGLEPGYEQYF. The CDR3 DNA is TGTGCCAGCAGTCGTGGATTGGAGCCGGGTTACGAGCAGTACTTC.

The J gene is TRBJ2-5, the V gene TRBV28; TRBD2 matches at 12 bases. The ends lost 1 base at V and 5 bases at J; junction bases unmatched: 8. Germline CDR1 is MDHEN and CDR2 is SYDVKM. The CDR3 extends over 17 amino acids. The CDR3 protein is CASSLLQASGRVETQYF. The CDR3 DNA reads TGTGCCAGCAGTTTATTGCAGGCTAGCGGGAGGGTGGAGACCCAGTACTTC.

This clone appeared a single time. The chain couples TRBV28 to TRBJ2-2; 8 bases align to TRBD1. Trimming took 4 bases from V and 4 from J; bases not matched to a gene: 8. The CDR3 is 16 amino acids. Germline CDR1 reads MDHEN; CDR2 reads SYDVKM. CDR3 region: CASSSPQGAVTGELFF. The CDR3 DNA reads TGTGCCAGCAGTTCCCCCCAGGGGGCAGTCACCGGGGAGCTGTTTTTT.

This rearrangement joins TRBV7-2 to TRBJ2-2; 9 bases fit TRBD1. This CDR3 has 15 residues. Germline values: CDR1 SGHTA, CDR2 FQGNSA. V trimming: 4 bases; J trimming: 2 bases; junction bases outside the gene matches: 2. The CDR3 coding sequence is TGTGCCAGCAGCTCGGGACAGGGCAACACCGGGGAGCTGTTTTTT. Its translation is CASSSGQGNTGELFF.

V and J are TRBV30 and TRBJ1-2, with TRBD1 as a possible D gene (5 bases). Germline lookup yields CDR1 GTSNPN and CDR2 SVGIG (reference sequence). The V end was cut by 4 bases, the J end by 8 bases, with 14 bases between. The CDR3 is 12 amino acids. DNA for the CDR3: TGTGCCTGGACAGGGAGGAGATCGGGCTACACCTTC. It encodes CAWTGRRSGYTF. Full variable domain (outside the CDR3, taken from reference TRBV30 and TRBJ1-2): SQTIHQWPATLVQPVGSPLSLECTVEGTSNPNLYWYRQAAGRGLQLLFYSVGIGQISSEVPQNLSASRPQDRQFILSSKKLLLSDSGFYLCAWTGRRSGYTFGSGTRLTVV.

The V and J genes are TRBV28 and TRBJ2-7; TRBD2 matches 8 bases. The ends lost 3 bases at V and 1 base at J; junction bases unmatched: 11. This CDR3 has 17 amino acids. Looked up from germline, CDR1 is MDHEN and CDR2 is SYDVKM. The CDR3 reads CASSFSLSGTDSYEQYF. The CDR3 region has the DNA TGTGCCAGCAGTTTCTCCCTTAGCGGGACGGATTCCTACGAGCAGTACTTC.

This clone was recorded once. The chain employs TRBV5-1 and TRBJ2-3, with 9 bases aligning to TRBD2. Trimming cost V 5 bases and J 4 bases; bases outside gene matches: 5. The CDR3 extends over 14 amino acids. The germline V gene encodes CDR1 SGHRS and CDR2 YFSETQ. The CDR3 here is CASRASGTSDTQYF. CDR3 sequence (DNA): TGCGCCAGCAGGGCTAGCGGGACCTCAGATACGCAGTATTTT. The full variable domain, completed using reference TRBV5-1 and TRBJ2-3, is KAGVTQTPRYLIKTRGQQVTLSCSPISGHRSVSWYQQTPGQGLQFLFEYFSETQRNKGNFPGRFSGRQFSNSRSEMNVSTLELGDSALYLCASRASGTSDTQYFGPGTRLTVL.

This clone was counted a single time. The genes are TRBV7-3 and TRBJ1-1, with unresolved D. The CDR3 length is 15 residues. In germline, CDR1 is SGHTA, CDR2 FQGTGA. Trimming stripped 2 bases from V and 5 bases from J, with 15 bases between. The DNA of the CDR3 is TGTGCCAGCAGCTTAGATCGGGGAACGAGAACTGAAGCTTTCTTT. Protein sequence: CASSLDRGTRTEAFF.

The CDR3 nucleotides are TGTGCCAGCAGTTTATACCCAGTAAACACTGAAGCTTTCTTT. Its translation: CASSLYPVNTEAFF. V is TRBV28 and J is TRBJ1-1; no clear D gene. This CDR3 has 14 amino acids. CDR1 MDHEN and CDR2 SYDVKM come from the germline V gene. V lost 1 base and J lost 2, with 8 bases in between.

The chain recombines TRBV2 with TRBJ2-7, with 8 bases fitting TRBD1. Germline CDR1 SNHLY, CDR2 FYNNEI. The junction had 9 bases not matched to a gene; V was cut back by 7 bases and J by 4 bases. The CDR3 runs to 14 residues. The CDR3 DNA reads TGTGCCAGCAAGGGGACAGGCAGTGGGTACGAGCAGTACTTC. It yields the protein CASKGTGSGYEQYF.

CDR3 nucleotide sequence: TGTGCCAGCTCACGAACAGGGAGTACTGAAGCTTTCTTT. This encodes CASSRTGSTEAFF. The chain links TRBV18 to TRBJ1-1; a weak D match, TRBD1 (6 bases). The CDR3 has 13 amino acids. Germline lookup yields CDR1 KGHSH and CDR2 LQKENI. V lost 4 bases, J lost 5 bases, and 11 bases lay in between.

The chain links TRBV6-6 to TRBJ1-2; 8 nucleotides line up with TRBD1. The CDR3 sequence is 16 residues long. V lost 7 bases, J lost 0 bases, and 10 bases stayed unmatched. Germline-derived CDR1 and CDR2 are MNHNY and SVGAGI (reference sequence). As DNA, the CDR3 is TGTGCCAGCACCGGGACAGGCTATCATACTAACTATGGCTACACCTTC. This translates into CASTGTGYHTNYGYTF.

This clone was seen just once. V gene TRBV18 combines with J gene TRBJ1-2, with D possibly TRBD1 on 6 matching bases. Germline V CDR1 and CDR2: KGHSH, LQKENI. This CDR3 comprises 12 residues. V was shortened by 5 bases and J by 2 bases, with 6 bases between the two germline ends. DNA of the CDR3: TGTGCCAGCTCAACAGGGAACTATGGCTACACCTTC. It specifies CASSTGNYGYTF.

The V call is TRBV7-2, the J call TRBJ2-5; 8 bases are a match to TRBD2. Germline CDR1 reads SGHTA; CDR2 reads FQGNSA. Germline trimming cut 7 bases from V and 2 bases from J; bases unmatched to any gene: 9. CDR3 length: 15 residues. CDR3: CASIRKAGAQETQYF. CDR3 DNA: TGTGCCAGCATCCGGAAAGCGGGGGCTCAAGAGACCCAGTACTTC.

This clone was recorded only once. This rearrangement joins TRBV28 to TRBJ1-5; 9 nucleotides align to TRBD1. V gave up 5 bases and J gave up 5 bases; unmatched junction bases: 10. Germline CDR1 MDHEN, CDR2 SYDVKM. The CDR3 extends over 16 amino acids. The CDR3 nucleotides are TGTGCCAGCAGTCCCCTCAGCTACAGGGGGCATCAGCCCCAGCATTTT. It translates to CASSPLSYRGHQPQHF.

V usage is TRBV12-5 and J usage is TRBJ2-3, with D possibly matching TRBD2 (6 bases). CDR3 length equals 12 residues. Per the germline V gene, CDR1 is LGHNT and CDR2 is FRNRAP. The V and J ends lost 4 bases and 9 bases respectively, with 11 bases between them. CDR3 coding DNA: TGTGCTAGTGGTTCGGGAGCCGCCACGCAGTATTTT. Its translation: CASGSGAATQYF.

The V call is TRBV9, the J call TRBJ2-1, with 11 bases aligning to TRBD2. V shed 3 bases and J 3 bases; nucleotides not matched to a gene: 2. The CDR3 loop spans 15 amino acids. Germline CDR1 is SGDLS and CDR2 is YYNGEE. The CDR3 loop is CASSATSGSYNEQFF. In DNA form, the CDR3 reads TGTGCCAGCAGCGCTACTAGCGGGAGCTACAATGAGCAGTTCTTC.

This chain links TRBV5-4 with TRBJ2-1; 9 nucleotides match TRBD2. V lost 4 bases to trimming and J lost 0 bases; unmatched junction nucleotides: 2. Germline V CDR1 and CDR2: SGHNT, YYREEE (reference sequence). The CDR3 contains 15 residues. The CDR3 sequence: CASSRTSDSYNEQFF. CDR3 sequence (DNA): TGTGCCAGCAGCCGGACTAGCGACTCCTACAATGAGCAGTTCTTC.

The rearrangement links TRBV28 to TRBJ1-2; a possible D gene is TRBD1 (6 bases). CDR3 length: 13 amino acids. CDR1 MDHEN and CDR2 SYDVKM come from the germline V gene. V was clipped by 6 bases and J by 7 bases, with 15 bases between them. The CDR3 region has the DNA TGTGCCAGCAGGCCCTCCCTACAGGGTGGCTACACCTTC. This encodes CASRPSLQGGYTF.

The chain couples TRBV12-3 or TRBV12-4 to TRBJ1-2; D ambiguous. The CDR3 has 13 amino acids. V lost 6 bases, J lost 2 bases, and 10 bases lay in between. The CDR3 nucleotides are TGTGCCAGCAGACTAGACACAAACTATGGCTACACCTTC. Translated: CASRLDTNYGYTF.

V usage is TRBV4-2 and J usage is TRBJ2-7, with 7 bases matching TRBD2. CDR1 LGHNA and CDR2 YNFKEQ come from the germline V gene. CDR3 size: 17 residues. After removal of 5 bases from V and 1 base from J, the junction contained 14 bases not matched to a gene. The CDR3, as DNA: TGTGCCAGCAGCGGGACCTCAGGGAGGGATGGGTCCTACGAGCAGTACTTC. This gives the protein CASSGTSGRDGSYEQYF.

Here the CDR3 DNA reads TGTGCCAGCAGCTTAGATGGGCTTGGCGGGGGGGTTGGGGATACGCAGTATTTT. It translates to CASSLDGLGGGVGDTQYF. The chain uses TRBV11-2 and TRBJ2-3; 9 bases map to TRBD2. The germline V gene has CDR1 SGHAT and CDR2 FQNNGV. There are 18 residues in the CDR3. The V and J ends lost 0 bases and 6 bases, in that order; junction bases with no gene match: 13.

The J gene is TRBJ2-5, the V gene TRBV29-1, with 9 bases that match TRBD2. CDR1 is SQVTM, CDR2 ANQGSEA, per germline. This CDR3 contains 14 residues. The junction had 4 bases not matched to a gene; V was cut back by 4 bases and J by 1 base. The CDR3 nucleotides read TGCAGCGTTGCTGCGGGGGGGACCCAAGAGACCCAGTACTTC. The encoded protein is CSVAAGGTQETQYF.

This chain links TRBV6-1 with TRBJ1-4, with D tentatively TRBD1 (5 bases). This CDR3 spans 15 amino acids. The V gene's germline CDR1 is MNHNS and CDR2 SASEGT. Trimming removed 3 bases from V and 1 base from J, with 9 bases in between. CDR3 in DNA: TGTGCCAGCAGTGATTACGGGGGAACTAATGAAAAACTGTTTTTT. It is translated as CASSDYGGTNEKLFF.

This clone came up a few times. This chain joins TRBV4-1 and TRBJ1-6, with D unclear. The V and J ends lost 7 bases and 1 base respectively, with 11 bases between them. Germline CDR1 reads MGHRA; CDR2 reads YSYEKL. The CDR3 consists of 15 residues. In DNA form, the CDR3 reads TGCGCCAGCAACCGTGGCCAATCCTATAATTCACCCCTCCACTTT. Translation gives CASNRGQSYNSPLHF.

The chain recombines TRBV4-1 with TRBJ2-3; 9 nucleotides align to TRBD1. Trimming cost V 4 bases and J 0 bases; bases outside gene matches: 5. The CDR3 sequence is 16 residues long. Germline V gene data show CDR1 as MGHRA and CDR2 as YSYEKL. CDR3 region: CASSPGTGLSTDTQYF. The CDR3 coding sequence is TGCGCCAGCAGCCCGGGGACAGGGTTGAGCACAGATACGCAGTATTTT.

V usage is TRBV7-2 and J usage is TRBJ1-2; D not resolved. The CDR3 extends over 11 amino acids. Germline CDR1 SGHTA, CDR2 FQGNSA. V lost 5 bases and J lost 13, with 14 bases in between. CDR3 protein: CASSANQVCTF. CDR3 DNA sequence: TGTGCCAGCAGCGCAAACCAGGTTTGCACCTTC. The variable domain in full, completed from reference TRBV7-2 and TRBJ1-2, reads GAGVSQSPSNKVTEKGKDVELRCDPISGHTALYWYRQSLGQGLEFLIYFQGNSAPDKSGLPSDRFSAERTGGSVSTLTIQRTQQEDSAVYLCASSANQVCTFGSGTRLTVV.

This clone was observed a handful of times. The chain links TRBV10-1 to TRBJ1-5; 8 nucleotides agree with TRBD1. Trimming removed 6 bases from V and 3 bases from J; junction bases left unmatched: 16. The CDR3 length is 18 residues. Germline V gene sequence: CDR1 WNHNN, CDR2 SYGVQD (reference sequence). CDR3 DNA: TGCGCCAGCAGGAACCAATCTCAGGGGGCGCGGGACAATCAGCCCCAGCATTTT. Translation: CASRNQSQGARDNQPQHF.

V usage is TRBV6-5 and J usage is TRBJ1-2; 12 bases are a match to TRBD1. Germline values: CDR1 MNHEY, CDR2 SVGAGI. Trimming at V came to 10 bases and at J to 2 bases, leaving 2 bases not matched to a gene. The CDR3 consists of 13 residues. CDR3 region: CATGTGGNYGYTF. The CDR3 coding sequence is TGTGCCACGGGGACAGGGGGCAACTATGGCTACACCTTC.

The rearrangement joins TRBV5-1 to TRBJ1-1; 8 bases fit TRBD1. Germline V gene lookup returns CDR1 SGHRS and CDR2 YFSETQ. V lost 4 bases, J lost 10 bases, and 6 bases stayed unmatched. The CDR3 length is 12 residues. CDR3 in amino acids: CASSTGQGVAFF. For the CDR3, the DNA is TGCGCCAGCAGCACCGGACAGGGAGTAGCTTTCTTT.